The source of this T cell receptor beta chain is a study of beta chain features in type 1 diabetes. General observations from the study: Among patients with Type 1 diabetes, TCRB CDR3s were moderately but significantly shorter in every one of the four CD4+ subsets.

Germline CDR1 is SGHDN and CDR2 is FVKESK. CDR3 length: 13 residues. V shed 5 bases, J shed 2 bases, and the junction held 2 bases outside the gene matches. Comments on this clone: Its antigen remains unknown.

Isolated RNA was reverse transcribed in full, so expressed TCRB transcripts were sequenced. About 3.6 million reads on average were seen across naive, central memory and regulatory T cell samples. The protocol was immunoSEQ multiplex PCR, while the TCRdb copy is restricted to in-frame clones and leaves out a portion. In the table there are under 400,000 clones, over 9.5% of which are singletons. The sample taken for sequencing was naive CD4+ T cells from blood. The rearrangement uses TRBV14 and TRBJ1-2, with TRBD1 matching 7 bases. The TCR originated in a woman in her late teens or twenties with type 1 diabetes. CDR3 residues: CASSAGQNYGYTF. The DNA of the CDR3 is TGTGCCAGCAGCGCGGGACAGAACTATGGCTACACCTTC.